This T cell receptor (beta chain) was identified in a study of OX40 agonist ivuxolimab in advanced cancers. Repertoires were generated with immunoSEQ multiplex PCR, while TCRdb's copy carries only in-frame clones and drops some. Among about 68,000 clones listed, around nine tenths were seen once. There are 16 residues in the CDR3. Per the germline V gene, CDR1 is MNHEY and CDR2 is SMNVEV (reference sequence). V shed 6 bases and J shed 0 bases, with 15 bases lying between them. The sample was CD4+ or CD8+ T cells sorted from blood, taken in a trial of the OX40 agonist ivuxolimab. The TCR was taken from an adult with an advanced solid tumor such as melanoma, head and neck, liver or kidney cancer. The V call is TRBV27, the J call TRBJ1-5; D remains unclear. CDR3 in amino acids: CASRIQGRNSNQPQHF. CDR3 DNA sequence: TGTGCCAGCAGGATCCAAGGGCGGAATAGCAATCAGCCCCAGCATTTT.